Presented here are 16 T cell receptor beta chains from one specimen sequenced in a study of vaccination and CD4 T cells after COVID-19. No antigens are known for them. Specified treatment: approximately 11-day PBMC culture with coronavirus spike peptide pools or control peptides (ViraFEST assay). An Oncomine TCR Beta short-read assay was used to sequence the DNA from cultured CD4+ T cells. TCRdb analysed the PCR reads with MiXCR anew, one entry per CDR3 protein. Of approximately 16,000 distinct CDR3 sequences in the sample, just over 20% were seen once. The sequenced sample was CD4+ T cells from blood, cultured in vitro, obtained before SARS-CoV-2 vaccination. The receptor set was obtained from a human donor who received a COVID-19 vaccine.

There are a few counts of this clonotype. V and J are TRBV10-3 and TRBJ2-5; 9 nucleotides align to TRBD2. Germline lookup yields CDR1 ENHRY and CDR2 SYGVKD. Trimming removed 0 bases from V and 1 base from J; junction bases left unmatched: 3. The CDR3 runs to 16 residues. The CDR3 sequence is CAISESLAGIQETQYF. CDR3 DNA: TGTGCCATCAGTGAGTCCCTAGCGGGGATCCAAGAGACCCAGTACTTC.

The chain links TRBV10-3 to TRBJ1-2; 7 bases match TRBD1. CDR1 is ENHRY, CDR2 SYGVKD, per germline. Trimming cost V 3 bases and J 3 bases; bases outside gene matches: 1. The CDR3 loop spans 13 amino acids. Here the CDR3 DNA reads TGTGCCATCAGTGAAGGGGGCGACTATGGCTACACCTTC. It encodes CAISEGGDYGYTF.

This clonotype has only a few counts. This chain joins TRBV10-3 and TRBJ1-6; D gene unclear. This CDR3 has 16 residues. Trimming cost V 0 bases and J 9 bases, with 15 bases left between them. Germline assignment: CDR1 ENHRY and CDR2 SYGVKD. The CDR3 nucleotides read TGTGCCATCAGTGAGTCAGGTTGGCAGGATCGTTCACCCCTCCACTTT. Translation gives CAISESGWQDRSPLHF.

The chain combines TRBV12-3 or TRBV12-4 with TRBJ2-5; maybe TRBD2 (6 bases). This CDR3 comprises 13 residues. V was clipped by 3 bases and J by 7 bases, with 12 bases between them. The CDR3 protein is CASSFEGGGTQYF. CDR3 in DNA: TGTGCCAGCAGTTTTGAGGGAGGCGGGACCCAGTACTTC.

V usage is TRBV6-2 or TRBV6-3 and J usage is TRBJ2-2; no reliable D call. V dropped 1 base and J dropped 7 bases, with 16 bases sitting between them. The germline CDR1 and CDR2 sequences are MNHEY and SVGEGT. The CDR3 sequence is 16 residues long. Here the CDR3 reads CASSYFQYGGNGELFF. The CDR3 region has the DNA TGTGCCAGCAGTTACTTTCAATACGGTGGAAACGGGGAGCTGTTTTTT.

This clonotype was seen only a few times. The chain joins TRBV5-5 to TRBJ2-3; D may correspond to TRBD1 or TRBD2 (5 bases each). Looked up from germline, CDR1 is SGHKS and CDR2 is YYEKEE (reference sequence). This CDR3 is built from 12 residues. Trimming cost V 0 bases and J 11 bases, with 10 bases left between them. This chain's CDR3 is CASSLDMRGQYF. CDR3 nucleotides: TGTGCCAGCAGCTTGGATATGAGGGGGCAGTATTTT.

The chain employs TRBV5-4 and TRBJ2-3, with 7 bases aligning to TRBD2. J was trimmed by 5 bases and V by 0 bases; bases with no gene match: 9. Looked up from germline, CDR1 is SGHNT and CDR2 is YYREEE (reference sequence). CDR3 length equals 16 residues. The CDR3: CASSLGGRTGGDTQYF. DNA for the CDR3: TGTGCCAGCAGCTTGGGGGGTAGAACGGGGGGAGATACGCAGTATTTT. Complete variable domain (other parts from reference TRBV5-4 and TRBJ2-3): ETGVTQSPTHLIKTRGQQVTLRCSSQSGHNTVSWYQQALGQGPQFIFQYYREEENGRGNFPPRFSGLQFPNYSSELNVNALELDDSALYLCASSLGGRTGGDTQYFGPGTRLTVL.

The chain has TRBV6-1 and TRBJ2-7; the D is unclear. Germline CDR1 MNHNS, CDR2 SASEGT. The ends were cut back, 8 bases at V and 2 bases at J, with 13 bases in the middle. This CDR3 is 13 amino acids long. The CDR3 DNA reads TGTGCCAGCGGCAGAAGAGGAACCTACGAGCAGTACTTC. Translating it yields CASGRRGTYEQYF.

The CDR3 loop is CASSLAERAEQYF. The CDR3 DNA follows: TGTGCCAGCAGCTTAGCGGAGAGGGCCGAGCAGTACTTC. This chain connects TRBV7-6 to TRBJ2-7, with D possibly TRBD2 on 5 matching bases. CDR1 SGHVS and CDR2 FNYEAQ come from the germline V gene. Between the trimmed V and J ends, which lost 0 bases and 6 bases, there was a span of 9 bases. The CDR3 is made up of 13 amino acids. Full variable domain (remainder filled in from reference TRBV7-6 and TRBJ2-7): GAGVSQSPRYKVTKRGQDVALRCDPISGHVSLYWYRQALGQGPEFLTYFNYEAQQDKSGLPNDRFSAERPEGSISTLTIQRTEQRDSAMYRCASSLAERAEQYFGPGTRLTVT.

This clonotype qualifies as medium-sized. The chain is built from TRBV20-1 and TRBJ1-2; the D is unclear. Germline values: CDR1 DFQATT, CDR2 SNEGSKA (reference sequence). V lost 1 base to trimming and J lost 9 bases, with 15 bases between them. CDR3 length: 13 residues. This CDR3 is CSARGSLGTSYTF. CDR3 nucleotides: TGCAGTGCTAGAGGCAGCCTTGGTACTAGCTACACCTTC.

This clonotype is deemed medium-sized (0.01 to 0.1%). The rearrangement joins TRBV27 to TRBJ1-1, with a weak D call TRBD1 (5 bases). Per the germline V gene, CDR1 is MNHEY and CDR2 is SMNVEV (reference sequence). The V end was cut by 0 bases, the J end by 6 bases, with 14 bases between. The CDR3 sequence is 15 residues long. In DNA form, the CDR3 reads TGTGCCAGCAGTTTATCGTGGGGGGGGAGGGCTGAAGCTTTCTTT. Its translation: CASSLSWGGRAEAFF.

This chain uses TRBV7-2 with TRBJ2-7, with D tentatively TRBD2 (5 bases). Germline V gene lookup returns CDR1 SGHTA and CDR2 FQGNSA. V lost 0 bases, J lost 3 bases, and 9 bases lay in between. CDR3 length: 14 amino acids. The CDR3 sequence: CASSLALELYEQYF. As DNA, the CDR3 is TGTGCCAGCAGCTTAGCACTAGAACTCTACGAGCAGTACTTC.

This clonotype has more than one count but fewer than ten. The chain is built from TRBV7-2 and TRBJ2-5; D might be TRBD1 (5 bases). The CDR3 runs to 15 residues. CDR1 is SGHTA, CDR2 FQGNSA, per germline. V shed 1 base and J shed 5 bases, with 14 bases lying between them. The chain's CDR3 is CASSLVRQPQETQYF. The CDR3 region has the DNA TGTGCCAGCAGCTTAGTCAGACAGCCCCAGGAGACCCAGTACTTC.

The chain employs TRBV29-1 and TRBJ1-2; D possibly corresponds to TRBD1 (5 bases). The V and J ends lost 5 bases and 3 bases respectively, with 13 bases between them. This CDR3 region has 13 residues. Germline CDR1 reads SQVTM; CDR2 reads ANQGSEA. CDR3 nucleotides: TGCAGCGTTCGACGGGGCGGAGACTATGGCTACACCTTC. It codes for CSVRRGGDYGYTF.

This clonotype was seen a handful of times. The junction shows a germline mismatch at one end, possibly a read error. J is TRBJ1-3 and V is TRBV12-3 or TRBV12-4; 9 bases map to TRBD1. The length of the CDR3 is 15 residues. The CDR3 loop reads CASSLAGTGGNTIYF. In DNA, the CDR3 is TGTGCCAGCAGTCTAGCCGGGACAGGGGGAAACACCATATATTTT.

This chain links TRBV15 with TRBJ2-3; 7 nucleotides align to TRBD2. This CDR3 has 16 amino acids. Germline-derived CDR1 and CDR2 are LNHNV and YYDKDF (reference sequence). V lost 1 base to trimming and J lost 5 bases; unmatched junction nucleotides: 9. CDR3 region: CATSRGGGWSQDTQYF. CDR3 nucleotides: TGTGCCACCAGCAGAGGGGGGGGATGGTCACAAGATACGCAGTATTTT.